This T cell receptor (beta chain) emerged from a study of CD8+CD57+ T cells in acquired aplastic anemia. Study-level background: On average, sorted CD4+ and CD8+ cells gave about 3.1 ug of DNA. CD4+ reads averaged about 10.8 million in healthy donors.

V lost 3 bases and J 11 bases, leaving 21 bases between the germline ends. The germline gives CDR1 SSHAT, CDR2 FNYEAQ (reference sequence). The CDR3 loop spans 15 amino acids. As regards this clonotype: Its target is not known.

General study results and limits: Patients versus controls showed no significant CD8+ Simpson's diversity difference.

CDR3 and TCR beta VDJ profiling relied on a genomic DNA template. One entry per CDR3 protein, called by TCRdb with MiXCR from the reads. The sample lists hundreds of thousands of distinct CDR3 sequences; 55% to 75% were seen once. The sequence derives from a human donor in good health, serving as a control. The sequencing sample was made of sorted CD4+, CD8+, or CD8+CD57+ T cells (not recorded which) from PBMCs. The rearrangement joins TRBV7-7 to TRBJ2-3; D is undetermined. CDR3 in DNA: TGTGCCAGCAGCTTGGGATCGCGCACAGATACGCAGCAGTATTTT. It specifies CASSLGSRTDTQQYF.